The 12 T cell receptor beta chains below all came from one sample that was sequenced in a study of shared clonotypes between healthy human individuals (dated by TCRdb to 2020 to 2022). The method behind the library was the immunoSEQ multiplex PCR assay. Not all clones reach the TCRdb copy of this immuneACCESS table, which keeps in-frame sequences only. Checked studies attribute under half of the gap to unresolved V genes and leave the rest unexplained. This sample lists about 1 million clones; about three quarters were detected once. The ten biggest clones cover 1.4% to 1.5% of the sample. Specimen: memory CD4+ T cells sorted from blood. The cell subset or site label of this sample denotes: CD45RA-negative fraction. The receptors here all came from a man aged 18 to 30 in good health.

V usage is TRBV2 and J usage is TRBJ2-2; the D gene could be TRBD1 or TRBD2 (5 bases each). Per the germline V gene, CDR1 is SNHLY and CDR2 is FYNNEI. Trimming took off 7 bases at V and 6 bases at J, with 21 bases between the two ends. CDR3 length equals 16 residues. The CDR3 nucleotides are TGTGCCAGCAAAGAAGACGGGGCCCTGGGGCCCGGGGAGCTGTTTTTT. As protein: CASKEDGALGPGELFF.

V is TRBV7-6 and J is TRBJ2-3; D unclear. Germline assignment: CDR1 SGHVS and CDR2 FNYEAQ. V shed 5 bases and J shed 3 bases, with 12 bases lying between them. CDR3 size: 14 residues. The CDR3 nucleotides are TGTGCCAGCAGCCCCAACGGTCGGACAGATACGCAGTATTTT. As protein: CASSPNGRTDTQYF.

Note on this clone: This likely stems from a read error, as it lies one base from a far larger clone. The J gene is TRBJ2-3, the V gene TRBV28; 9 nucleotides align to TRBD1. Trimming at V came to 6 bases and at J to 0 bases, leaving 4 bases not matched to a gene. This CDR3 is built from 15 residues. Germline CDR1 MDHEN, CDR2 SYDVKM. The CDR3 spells CASRSGTGSTDTQYF. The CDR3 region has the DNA TGTGCCAGCAGGTCCGGGACAGGGAGCACAGATACGCAGTATTTT. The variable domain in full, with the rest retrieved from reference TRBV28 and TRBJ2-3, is DVKVTQSSRYLVKRTGEKVFLECVQDMDHENMFWYRQDPGLGLRLIYFSYDVKMKEKGDIPEGYSVSREKKERFSLILESASTNQTSMYLCASRSGTGSTDTQYFGPGTRLTVL.

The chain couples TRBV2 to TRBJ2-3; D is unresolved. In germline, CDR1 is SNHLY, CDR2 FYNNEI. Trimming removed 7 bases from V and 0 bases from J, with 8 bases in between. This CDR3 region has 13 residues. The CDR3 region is CASKVVSTDTQYF. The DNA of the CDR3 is TGTGCCAGCAAGGTGGTTAGCACAGATACGCAGTATTTT.

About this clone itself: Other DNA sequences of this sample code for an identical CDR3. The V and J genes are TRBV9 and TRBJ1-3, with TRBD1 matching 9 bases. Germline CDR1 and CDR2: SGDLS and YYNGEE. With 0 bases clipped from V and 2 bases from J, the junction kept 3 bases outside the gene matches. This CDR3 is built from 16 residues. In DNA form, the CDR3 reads TGTGCCAGCAGCGTAGGACAGGGGGTAACTGGAAACACCATATATTTT. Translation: CASSVGQGVTGNTIYF.

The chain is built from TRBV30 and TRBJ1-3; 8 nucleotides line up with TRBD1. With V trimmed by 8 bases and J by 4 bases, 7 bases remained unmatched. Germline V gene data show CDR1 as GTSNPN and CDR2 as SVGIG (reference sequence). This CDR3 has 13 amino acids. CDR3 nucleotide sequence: TGTGCCAGCAACAGGGGGAGCGGAAACACCATATATTTT. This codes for CASNRGSGNTIYF.

The CDR3 nucleotides are TGTGCCAGCCACGGGGGACTAAACACCGGGGAGCTGTTTTTT. It encodes CASHGGLNTGELFF. This chain joins TRBV5-8 and TRBJ2-2, with 7 bases identical to TRBD2. Looked up from germline, CDR1 is SGHTS and CDR2 is YDEGEE. This CDR3 has 14 amino acids. V trimming: 7 bases; J trimming: 2 bases; junction bases outside the gene matches: 5.

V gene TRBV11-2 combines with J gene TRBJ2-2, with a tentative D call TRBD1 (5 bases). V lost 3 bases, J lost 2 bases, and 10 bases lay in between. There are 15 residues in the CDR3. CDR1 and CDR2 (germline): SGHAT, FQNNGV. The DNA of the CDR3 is TGTGCCAGCAGCTTCCCCCAGGGAAACACCGGGGAGCTGTTTTTT. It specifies CASSFPQGNTGELFF.

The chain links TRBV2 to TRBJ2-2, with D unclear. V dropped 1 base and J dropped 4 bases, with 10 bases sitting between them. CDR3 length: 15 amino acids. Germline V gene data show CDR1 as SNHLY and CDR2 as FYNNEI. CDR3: CASSEGSYFTGELFF. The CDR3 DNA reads TGTGCCAGCAGTGAAGGGAGCTACTTCACCGGGGAGCTGTTTTTT.

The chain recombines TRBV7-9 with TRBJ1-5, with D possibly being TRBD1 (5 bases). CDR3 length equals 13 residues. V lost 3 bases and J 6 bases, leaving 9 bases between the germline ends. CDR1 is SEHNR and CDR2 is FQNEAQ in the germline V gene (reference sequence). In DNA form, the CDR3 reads TGTGCCAGCAGCTTGGGGGTTAGTCAGCCCCAGCATTTT. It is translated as CASSLGVSQPQHF.

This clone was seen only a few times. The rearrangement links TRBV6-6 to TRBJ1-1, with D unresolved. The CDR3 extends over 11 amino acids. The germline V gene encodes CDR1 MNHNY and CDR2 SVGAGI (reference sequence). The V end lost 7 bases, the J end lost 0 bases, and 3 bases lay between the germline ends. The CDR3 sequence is CASTMNTEAFF. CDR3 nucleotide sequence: TGTGCCAGCACTATGAACACTGAAGCTTTCTTT.

The CDR3 spells CASSYGSLNTEAFF. Here the CDR3 DNA reads TGTGCCAGCAGTTACGGCAGTTTGAACACTGAAGCTTTCTTT. The rearrangement uses TRBV6-5 and TRBJ1-1, with D unclear. The germline CDR1 and CDR2 sequences are MNHEY and SVGAGI. The CDR3 has 14 amino acids. Trimming pared 2 bases from V and 0 bases from J, leaving 7 bases between.